This passage covers 6 T cell receptor beta chains from one sample sequenced in a study of T cell responses to AZD1222 COVID-19 vaccine. Method: immunoSEQ multiplex PCR; TCRdb's copy keeps in-frame clones and lacks some. The sample gives some 130,000 clones, roughly 90% of which show up once; roughly 2% is in the top ten. Here the sequenced sample was peripheral blood, taken on day 0 of AZD1222 vaccination. The receptors here all came from an adult in good health.

CDR3 sequence (DNA): TGTGCCAGCAGCCAAGATCTCAGGGGAAACACCATATATTTT. As protein: CASSQDLRGNTIYF. The chain combines TRBV4-2 with TRBJ1-3; D is ambiguous. CDR1 and CDR2 (germline): LGHNA, YNFKEQ. Trimming took off 0 bases at V and 4 bases at J, with 7 bases between the two ends. There are 14 residues in the CDR3.

The V call is TRBV6-2 or TRBV6-3, the J call TRBJ1-1; D is ambiguous. V dropped 5 bases and J dropped 0 bases, with 7 bases sitting between them. Germline CDR1 and CDR2: MNHEY and SVGEGT. CDR3 size: 13 residues. The CDR3 here is CASSINMNTEAFF. The CDR3 nucleotides are TGTGCCAGCAGTATCAATATGAACACTGAAGCTTTCTTT.

This chain uses TRBV7-9 with TRBJ1-1, with D possibly matching TRBD1 (6 bases). Germline-derived CDR1 and CDR2 are SEHNR and FQNEAQ (reference sequence). The CDR3 totals 11 residues. V dropped 6 bases and J dropped 7 bases, with 9 bases sitting between them. DNA of the CDR3: TGTGCCAGCAGGATAGGGGGTGAAGCTTTCTTT. Translation: CASRIGGEAFF. Complete variable domain (other parts from reference TRBV7-9 and TRBJ1-1): DTGVSQNPRHKITKRGQNVTFRCDPISEHNRLYWYRQTLGQGPEFLTYFQNEAQLEKSRLLSDRFSAERPKGSFSTLEIQRTEQGDSAMYLCASRIGGEAFFGQGTRLTVV.

This chain uses TRBV6-5 with TRBJ1-2; D unclear. The CDR3 contains 13 residues. Per germline, CDR1 MNHEY and CDR2 SVGAGI. Deletions cut 0 bases from V and 7 bases from J, with 9 bases between. The CDR3 bases are TGTGCCAGCAGTTACTCTGGGAAAGGTGGCTACACCTTC. It yields the protein CASSYSGKGGYTF.

This clone was counted once. The chain is built from TRBV19 and TRBJ2-1, with 8 bases lining up with TRBD2. With V trimmed by 2 bases and J by 8 bases, 11 bases remained unmatched. This CDR3 has 16 residues. Germline lookup yields CDR1 LNHDA and CDR2 SQIVND (reference sequence). The CDR3 loop is CASSIFSGGPSYEQFF. Here the CDR3 DNA reads TGTGCCAGTAGTATATTCTCGGGAGGGCCCTCCTATGAGCAGTTCTTC.

The V and J genes are TRBV7-8 and TRBJ1-2, with TRBD1 as a possible D gene (5 bases). The CDR3 runs 14 residues. Germline CDR1 SGHVS, CDR2 FQNEAQ. V lost 1 base to trimming and J lost 7 bases, with 13 bases between them. Written as DNA, the CDR3 is TGTGCCAGCAGCTTAGTGAGAGGGGATCTTGGCTACACCTTC. Amino acids: CASSLVRGDLGYTF.